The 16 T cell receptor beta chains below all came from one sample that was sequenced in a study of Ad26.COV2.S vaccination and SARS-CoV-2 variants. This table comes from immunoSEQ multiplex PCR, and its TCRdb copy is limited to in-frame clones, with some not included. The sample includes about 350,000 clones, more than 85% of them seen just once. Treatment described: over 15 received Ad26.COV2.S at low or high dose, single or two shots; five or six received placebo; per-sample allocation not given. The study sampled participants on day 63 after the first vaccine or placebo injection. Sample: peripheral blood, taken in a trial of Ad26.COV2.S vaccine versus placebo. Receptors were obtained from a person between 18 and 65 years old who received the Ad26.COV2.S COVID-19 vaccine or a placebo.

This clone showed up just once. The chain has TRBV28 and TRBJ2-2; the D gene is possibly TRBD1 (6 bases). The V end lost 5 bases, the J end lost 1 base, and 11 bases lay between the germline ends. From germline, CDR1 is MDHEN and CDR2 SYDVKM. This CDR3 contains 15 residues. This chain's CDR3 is CASSKRQVNTGELFF. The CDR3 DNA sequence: TGTGCCAGCAGTAAGAGACAGGTGAACACCGGGGAGCTGTTTTTT.

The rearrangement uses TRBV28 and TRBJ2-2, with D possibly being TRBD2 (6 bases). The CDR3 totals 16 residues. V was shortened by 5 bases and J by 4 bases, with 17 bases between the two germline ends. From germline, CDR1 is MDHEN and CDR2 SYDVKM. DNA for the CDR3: TGTGCCAGCAGTCCTCGGAGGGGCCGACCCACCGGGGAGCTGTTTTTT. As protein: CASSPRRGRPTGELFF.

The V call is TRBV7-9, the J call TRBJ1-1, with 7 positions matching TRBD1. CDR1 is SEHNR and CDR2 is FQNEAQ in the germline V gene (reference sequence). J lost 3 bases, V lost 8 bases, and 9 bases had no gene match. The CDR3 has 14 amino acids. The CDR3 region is CASSLGGSHTEAFF. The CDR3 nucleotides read TGTGCCAGCTCCTTAGGGGGCAGCCACACTGAAGCTTTCTTT.

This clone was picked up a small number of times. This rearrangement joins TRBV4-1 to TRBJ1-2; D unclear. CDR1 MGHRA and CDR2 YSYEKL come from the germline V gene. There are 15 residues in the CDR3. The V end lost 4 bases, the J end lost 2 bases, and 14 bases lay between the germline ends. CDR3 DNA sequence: TGCGCCAGCAGCCCCTCTGCGGCAGCCAACTATGGCTACACCTTC. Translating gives CASSPSAAANYGYTF.

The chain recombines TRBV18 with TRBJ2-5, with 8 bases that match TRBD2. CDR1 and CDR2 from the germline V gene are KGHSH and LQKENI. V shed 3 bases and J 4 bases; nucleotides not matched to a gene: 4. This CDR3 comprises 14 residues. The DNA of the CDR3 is TGTGCCAGCTCACCCGGCGCGGGGGGAGAGACCCAGTACTTC. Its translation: CASSPGAGGETQYF.

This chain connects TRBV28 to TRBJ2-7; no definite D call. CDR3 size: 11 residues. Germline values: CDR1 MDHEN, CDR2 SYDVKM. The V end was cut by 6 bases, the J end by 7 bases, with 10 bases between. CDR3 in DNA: TGTGCCAGCAGGGCGCCAGATGAGCAGTACTTC. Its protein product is CASRAPDEQYF.

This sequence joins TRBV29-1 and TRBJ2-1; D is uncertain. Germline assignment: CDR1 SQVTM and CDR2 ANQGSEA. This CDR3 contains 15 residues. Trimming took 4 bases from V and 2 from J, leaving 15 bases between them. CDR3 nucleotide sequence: TGCAGCGTTGTAGGCGAAGGCAGACCCTACAATGAGCAGTTCTTC. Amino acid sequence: CSVVGEGRPYNEQFF.

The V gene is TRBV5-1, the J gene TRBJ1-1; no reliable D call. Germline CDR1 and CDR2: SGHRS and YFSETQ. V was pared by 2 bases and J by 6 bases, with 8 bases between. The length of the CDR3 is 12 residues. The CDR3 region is CASSLRGSEAFF. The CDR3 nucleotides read TGCGCCAGCAGCTTACGGGGTTCTGAAGCTTTCTTT.

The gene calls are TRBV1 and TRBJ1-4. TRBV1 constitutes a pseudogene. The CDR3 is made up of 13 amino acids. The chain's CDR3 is CTSKGSTNEKLFF. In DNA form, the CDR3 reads TGCACCAGCAAGGGATCAACTAATGAAAAACTGTTTTTT.

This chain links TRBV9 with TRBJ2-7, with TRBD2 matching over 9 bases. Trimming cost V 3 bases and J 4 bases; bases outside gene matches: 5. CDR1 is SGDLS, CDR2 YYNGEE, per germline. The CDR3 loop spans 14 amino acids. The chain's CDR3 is CASSAGGRAYEQYF. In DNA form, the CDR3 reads TGTGCCAGCAGCGCTGGCGGGAGGGCGTACGAGCAGTACTTC.

Here the CDR3 DNA reads TGTGCCAGCAGCTTACAAGGGGTTGCTGGAAACACCATATATTTT. Translated, it gives CASSLQGVAGNTIYF. The chain employs TRBV7-8 and TRBJ1-3; a weak D match, TRBD1 (5 bases). Trimming took 2 bases from V and 2 from J, leaving 10 bases between them. The CDR3 covers 15 residues. CDR1 SGHVS and CDR2 FQNEAQ come from the germline V gene.

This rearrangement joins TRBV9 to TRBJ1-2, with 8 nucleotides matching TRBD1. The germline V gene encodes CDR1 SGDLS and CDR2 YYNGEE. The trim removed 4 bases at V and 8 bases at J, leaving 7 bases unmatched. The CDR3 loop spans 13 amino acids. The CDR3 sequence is CASSLQGEGGYTF. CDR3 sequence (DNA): TGTGCCAGCAGCCTACAGGGGGAGGGCGGCTACACCTTC. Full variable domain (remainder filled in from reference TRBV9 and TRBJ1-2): DSGVTQTPKHLITATGQRVTLRCSPRSGDLSVYWYQQSLDQGLQFLIQYYNGEERAKGNILERFSAQQFPDLHSELNLSSLELGDSALYFCASSLQGEGGYTFGSGTRLTVV.

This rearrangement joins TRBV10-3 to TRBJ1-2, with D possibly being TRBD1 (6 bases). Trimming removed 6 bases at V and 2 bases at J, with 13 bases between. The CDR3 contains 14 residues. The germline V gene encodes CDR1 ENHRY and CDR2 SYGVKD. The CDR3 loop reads CAISPGQRNYGYTF. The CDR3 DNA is TGTGCCATCAGCCCCGGACAGCGAAACTATGGCTACACCTTC.

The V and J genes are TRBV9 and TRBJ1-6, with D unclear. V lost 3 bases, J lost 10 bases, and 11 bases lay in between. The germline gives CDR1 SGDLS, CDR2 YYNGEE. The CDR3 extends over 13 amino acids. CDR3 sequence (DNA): TGTGCCAGCAGCGAGGGAATCGGGTCACCCCTCCACTTT. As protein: CASSEGIGSPLHF.

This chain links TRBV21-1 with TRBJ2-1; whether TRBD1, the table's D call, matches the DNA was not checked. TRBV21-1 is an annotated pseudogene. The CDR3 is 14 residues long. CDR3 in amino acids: CASSKGQGNNEQFF. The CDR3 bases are TGTGCCAGCAGCAAGGGACAGGGAAACAATGAGCAGTTCTTC.

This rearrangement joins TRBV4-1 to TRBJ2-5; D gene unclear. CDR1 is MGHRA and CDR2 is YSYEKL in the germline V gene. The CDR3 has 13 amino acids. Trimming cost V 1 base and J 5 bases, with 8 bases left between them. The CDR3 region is CASSQGAEETQYF. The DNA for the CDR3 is TGCGCCAGCAGCCAAGGGGCGGAGGAGACCCAGTACTTC.